This TCR beta chain was retrieved from a study of blood T cell repertoires in COVID-19. Study at large: There were acute and convalescent COVID-19 samples, and they came from the United States, Italy and Spain.

TCRdb's table, derived via immunoSEQ multiplex PCR, lists solely in-frame clones and lacks some. The sample has approximately 350,000 clones, 80% to 85% seen once; the top ten hold 5% to 6%. Only one count was recorded for this clone. The CDR3 runs 14 residues. Germline CDR1 SGDLS, CDR2 YYNGEE. Trimming at V came to 3 bases and at J to 5 bases, leaving 2 bases not matched to a gene. V is TRBV9 and J is TRBJ2-5, with 12 bases matching TRBD2. The sequencing sample was made of PBMCs or T cells enriched from blood (not recorded which). The origin of this receptor is a woman between 50 and 59 years old who had recovered from COVID-19. The CDR3 nucleotides are TGTGCCAGCAGCGCCGGGACTAGCGGGGAGACCCAGTACTTC. Protein product: CASSAGTSGETQYF.